The rows below give T cell receptor beta chains drawn from one sample of a study of human T cells and chemical hapten exposure. Each CDR3 protein gets one entry after TCRdb re-called the RACE reads with MiXCR. The data hold 40,000 to 50,000 distinct CDR3 sequences, with 9.5% to 15% observed a single time. The input for sequencing was whole blood, taken in connection with sensitization to the hapten diphenylcyclopropenone (DPC). The source of these receptors is a woman aged 25 to 45 with alopecia areata. Some clones in this sample may be carry-over from other donors' samples. The CDR3 runs from the conserved cysteine through the conserved F or W. Each record gives: D gene, clone size, J gene, V gene, CDR3 protein, CDR3 DNA. D genes are given only for firm matches. Part of the rows lack a size; the others show once, few, many or a class for expanded clones.

>NA|NA|TRBJ2-5|TRBV28
CASSLTNPLGTQYF
TGTGCCAGCAGTCTTACCAACCCTCTCGGGACCCAGTACTTC
>NA|NA|TRBJ2-1|TRBV20-1
CSAVTLQADLYNEQFF
TGCAGTGCCGTCACCCTTCAAGCGGATCTCTACAATGAGCAGTTCTTC
>TRBD1|few|TRBJ1-2|TRBV5-6
CASRRDRNGYTF
TGTGCCAGCAGGAGGGACAGGAATGGCTACACCTTC
>NA|few|TRBJ1-2|TRBV7-9
CASSFTTGNYGYTF
TGTGCCAGCAGCTTTACGACAGGAAACTATGGCTACACCTTC
>NA|NA|TRBJ2-3|TRBV24-1
CATSDPSAPPGTQYF
TGTGCCACCAGTGACCCAAGCGCCCCTCCGGGTACGCAGTATTTT
>NA|NA|TRBJ2-2|TRBV20-1
CSGSKNTGELFF
TGCAGTGGTTCCAAGAACACCGGGGAGCTGTTTTTT
>TRBD2|many|TRBJ2-2|TRBV20-1
CSARGLGRARGELFF
TGCAGTGCTAGAGGGTTAGGGAGGGCGCGCGGGGAGCTGTTTTTT
>NA|few|TRBJ2-7|TRBV18
CASSSDPFYEQYF
TGTGCCAGCTCATCGGACCCTTTCTACGAGCAGTACTTC
>NA|few|TRBJ1-1|TRBV19
CASSIVAESTEAFF
TGTGCCAGTAGTATAGTGGCAGAATCTACTGAAGCTTTCTTT
>TRBD2|few|TRBJ2-1|TRBV29-1
CSVRSSGRNGEQFF
TGCAGCGTTAGGTCTAGCGGGAGGAATGGTGAGCAGTTCTTC
>NA|many|TRBJ2-1|TRBV7-9
CASSGRSGSYNEQFF
TGTGCCAGCAGTGGTCGTTCAGGCTCCTACAATGAGCAGTTCTTC
>NA|few|TRBJ2-1|TRBV19
CASNSGDSSYNEQFF
TGTGCCAGTAACTCCGGGGACTCCTCCTACAATGAGCAGTTCTTC
>NA|few|TRBJ1-1|TRBV7-2
CASSFVNTEAFF
TGTGCCAGCAGCTTCGTTAACACTGAAGCTTTCTTT
>NA|many|TRBJ1-1|TRBV2
CASTGNTEAFF
TGTGCCAGCACAGGGAACACTGAAGCTTTCTTT
>NA|NA|TRBJ2-2|TRBV28
CAIQGYTGELFF
TGTGCCATCCAGGGTTACACCGGGGAGCTGTTTTTT